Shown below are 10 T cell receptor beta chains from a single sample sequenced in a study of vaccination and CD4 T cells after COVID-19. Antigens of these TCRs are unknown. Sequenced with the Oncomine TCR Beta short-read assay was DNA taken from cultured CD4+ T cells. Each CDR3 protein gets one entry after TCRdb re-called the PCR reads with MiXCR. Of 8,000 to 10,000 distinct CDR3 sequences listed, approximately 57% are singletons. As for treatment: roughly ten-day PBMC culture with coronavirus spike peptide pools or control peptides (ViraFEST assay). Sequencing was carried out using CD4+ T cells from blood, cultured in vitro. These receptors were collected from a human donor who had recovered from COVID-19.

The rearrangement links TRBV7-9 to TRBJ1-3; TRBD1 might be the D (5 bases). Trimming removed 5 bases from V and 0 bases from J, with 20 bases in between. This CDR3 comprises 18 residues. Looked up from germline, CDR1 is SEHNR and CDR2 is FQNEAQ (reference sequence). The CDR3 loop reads CASSPKGRGLNSGNTIYF. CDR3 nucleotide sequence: TGTGCCAGCAGCCCGAAGGGACGGGGCCTAAACTCTGGAAACACCATATATTTT.

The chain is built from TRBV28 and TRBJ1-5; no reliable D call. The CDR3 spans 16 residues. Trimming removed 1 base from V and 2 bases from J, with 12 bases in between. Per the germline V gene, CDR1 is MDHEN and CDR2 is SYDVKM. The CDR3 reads CASSLLAGARNQPQHF. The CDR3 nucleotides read TGTGCCAGCAGTTTATTAGCCGGAGCCCGCAATCAGCCCCAGCATTTT.

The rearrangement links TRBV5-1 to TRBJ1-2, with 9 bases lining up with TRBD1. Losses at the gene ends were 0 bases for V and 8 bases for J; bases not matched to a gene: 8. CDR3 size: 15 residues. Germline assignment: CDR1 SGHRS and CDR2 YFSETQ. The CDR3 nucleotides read TGCGCCAGCAGCTTGGACAGGGGGCAGGGCGGAGGCTACACCTTC. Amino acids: CASSLDRGQGGGYTF.

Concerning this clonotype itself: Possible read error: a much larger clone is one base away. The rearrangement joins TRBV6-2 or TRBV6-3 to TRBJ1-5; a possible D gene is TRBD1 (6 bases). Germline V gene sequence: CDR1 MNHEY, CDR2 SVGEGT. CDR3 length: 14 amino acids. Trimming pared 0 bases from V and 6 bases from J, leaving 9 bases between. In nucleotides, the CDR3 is TGTGCCAGCAGTTACTCGACAGGCACTCAGCCCCAGCATTTT. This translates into CASSYSTGTQPQHF.

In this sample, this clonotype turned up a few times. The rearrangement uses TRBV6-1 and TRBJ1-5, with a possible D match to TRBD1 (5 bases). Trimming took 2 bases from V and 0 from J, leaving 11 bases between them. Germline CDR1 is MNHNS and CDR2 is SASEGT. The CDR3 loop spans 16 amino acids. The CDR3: CASSESGTHSNQPQHF. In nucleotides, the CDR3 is TGTGCCAGCAGTGAATCAGGGACGCATAGCAATCAGCCCCAGCATTTT.

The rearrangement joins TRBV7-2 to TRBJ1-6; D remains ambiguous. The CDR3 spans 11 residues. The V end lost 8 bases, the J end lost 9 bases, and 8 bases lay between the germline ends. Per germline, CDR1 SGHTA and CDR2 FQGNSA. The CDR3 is CASSMGSPLHF. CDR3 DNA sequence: TGTGCCAGCTCGATGGGTTCACCCCTCCACTTT.

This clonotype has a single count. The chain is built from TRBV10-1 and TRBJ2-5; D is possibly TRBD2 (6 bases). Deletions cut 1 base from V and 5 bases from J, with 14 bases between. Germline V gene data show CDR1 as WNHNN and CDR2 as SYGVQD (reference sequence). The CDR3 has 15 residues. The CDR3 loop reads CASSEFLGGLETQYF. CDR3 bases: TGCGCCAGCAGTGAGTTCCTGGGAGGTCTGGAGACCCAGTACTTC.

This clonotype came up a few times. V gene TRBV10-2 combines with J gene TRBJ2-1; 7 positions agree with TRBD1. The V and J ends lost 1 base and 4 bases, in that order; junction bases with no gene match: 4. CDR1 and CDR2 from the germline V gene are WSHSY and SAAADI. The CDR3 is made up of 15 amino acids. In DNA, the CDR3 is TGCGCCAGCAGTGAGTTCGACAGGGTATACAATGAGCAGTTCTTC. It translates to CASSEFDRVYNEQFF.

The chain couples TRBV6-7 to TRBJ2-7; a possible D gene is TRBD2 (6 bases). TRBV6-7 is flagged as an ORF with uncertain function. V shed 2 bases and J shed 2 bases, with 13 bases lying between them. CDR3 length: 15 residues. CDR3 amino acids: CASSYTASGAYEQYF. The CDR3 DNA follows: TGTGCCAGCAGTTACACCGCTTCGGGGGCCTACGAGCAGTACTTC.

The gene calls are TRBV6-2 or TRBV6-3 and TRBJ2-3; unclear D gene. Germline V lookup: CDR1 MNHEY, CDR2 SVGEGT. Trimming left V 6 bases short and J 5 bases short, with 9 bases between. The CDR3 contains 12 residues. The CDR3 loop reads CASSWNGDTQYF. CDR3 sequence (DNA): TGTGCCAGCAGCTGGAATGGAGATACGCAGTATTTT.